The T cell receptor (beta chain) under discussion was sequenced for a study of blood T cell repertoires in COVID-19. Whole-study context: COVID-19 samples from acute and convalescent phases originated in the United States, Italy and Spain.

Authors' methods: Cell counts per sample came from amplifying reference gene primers. Some clones are missing from TCRdb's copy, which holds only in-frame ones; the method was immunoSEQ multiplex PCR. For V, J and clone size, that table is used; D and trimming come from the DNA. The sample carries some 200,000 clones, 75% to 85% recorded once. The CDR3 spans 14 residues. Germline CDR1 reads LGHDT; CDR2 reads YNNKEL (reference sequence). V dropped 6 bases and J dropped 4; count of bases not matched to a gene: 3. As to this clone: The sample carries other DNA sequences with the same CDR3.

The sequence was collected from a human donor in a cohort sampled during active COVID-19. Material: peripheral blood. The rearrangement uses TRBV3-1 (or the pseudogene TRBV3-2) and TRBJ1-5; 10 bases line up with TRBD1. The DNA of the CDR3 is TGTGCCAGCAGTCGGACAGGGGGAAATCAGCCCCAGCATTTT. Its translation is CASSRTGGNQPQHF.